A selection of T cell receptor beta chains follows, all from one sample in a study of T-cell memory formation after mild COVID-19. TCRdb passed the 5' RACE reads through MiXCR, listing each CDR3 protein once. The sample yields approximately 390,000 distinct CDR3 sequences, more than 15% seen once. Material: PBMCs or a T cell subset sorted from them (not recorded which). These receptors were taken from a man aged 18-30 years who had mild COVID-19 (a few samples of this study predate the infection). Cell type and time point are not known. CDR3s include the opening cysteine and the closing phenylalanine or tryptophan. D genes are given only for firm matches. The size of a clone is reported for some rows only, either as once, few or many, or as a class for expanded clones.

J gene: TRBJ2-3
D gene: TRBD1
V gene: TRBV7-2
clone size: many
CDR3 protein: CASDRGTTDTQYF
CDR3 DNA: TGTGCCAGCGACAGGGGGACCACAGATACGCAGTATTTT

J gene: TRBJ1-2
D gene: NA
V gene: TRBV12-5
clone size: few
CDR3 protein: CASGLDRDYGYTF
CDR3 DNA: TGTGCTAGTGGTTTGGACAGGGACTATGGCTACACCTTC

J gene: TRBJ2-7
D gene: TRBD1
V gene: TRBV7-2
clone size: few
CDR3 protein: CASSLAGGRNEQYF
CDR3 DNA: TGTGCCAGCAGCTTGGCAGGGGGCAGAAACGAGCAGTACTTC

J gene: TRBJ1-5
D gene: TRBD1
V gene: TRBV28
clone size: NA
CDR3 protein: CASSFLTGLSNQPQHF
CDR3 DNA: TGTGCCAGCAGTTTCCTGACAGGGTTGAGCAATCAGCCCCAGCATTTT

J gene: TRBJ2-3
D gene: NA
V gene: TRBV2
clone size: NA
CDR3 protein: CASSDIGQSTDTQYF
CDR3 DNA: TGTGCCAGCAGTGATATTGGGCAGAGCACAGATACGCAGTATTTT

J gene: TRBJ1-4
D gene: NA
V gene: TRBV9
clone size: NA
CDR3 protein: CASSVEPHRVDEKLFF
CDR3 DNA: TGTGCCAGCAGCGTAGAGCCCCACAGGGTGGATGAAAAACTGTTTTTT

J gene: TRBJ1-6
D gene: TRBD1
V gene: TRBV5-1
clone size: NA
CDR3 protein: CASSVGTGFNSPLHF
CDR3 DNA: TGCGCCAGCAGCGTCGGGACAGGGTTTAATTCACCCCTCCACTTT

J gene: TRBJ2-3
D gene: NA
V gene: TRBV7-9
clone size: NA
CDR3 protein: CASSEGTHLPDTQYF
CDR3 DNA: TGTGCCAGCAGCGAGGGGACCCACTTACCAGATACGCAGTATTTT

J gene: TRBJ2-2
D gene: NA
V gene: TRBV7-3
clone size: NA
CDR3 protein: CASRLVGNTGELFF
CDR3 DNA: TGTGCCAGCAGATTGGTCGGGAACACCGGGGAGCTGTTTTTT

J gene: TRBJ2-1
D gene: TRBD2
V gene: TRBV12-3/TRBV12-4
clone size: NA
CDR3 protein: CASSSGTSGFNEQFF
CDR3 DNA: TGTGCCAGCAGCTCCGGGACTAGCGGCTTCAATGAGCAGTTCTTC

J gene: TRBJ1-1
D gene: TRBD1
V gene: TRBV6-2/TRBV6-3
clone size: NA
CDR3 protein: CASTRQGITEAFF
CDR3 DNA: TGTGCCAGCACTCGACAGGGGATCACTGAAGCTTTCTTT

J gene: TRBJ1-1
D gene: NA
V gene: TRBV10-3
clone size: few
CDR3 protein: CAISVNGDTEAFF
CDR3 DNA: TGTGCCATCAGTGTCAACGGTGACACTGAAGCTTTCTTT

J gene: TRBJ1-1
D gene: NA
V gene: TRBV6-5
clone size: NA
CDR3 protein: CASSYSDRPIGTEAFF
CDR3 DNA: TGTGCCAGCAGTTACTCGGATCGCCCGATCGGAACTGAAGCTTTCTTT

J gene: TRBJ2-1
D gene: TRBD2
V gene: TRBV12-3/TRBV12-4
clone size: many
CDR3 protein: CASSFSGGLNEQFF
CDR3 DNA: TGTGCCAGCAGTTTCAGCGGGGGTCTAAATGAGCAGTTCTTC

J gene: TRBJ2-5
D gene: TRBD1
V gene: TRBV5-1
clone size: NA
CDR3 protein: CASSRDRGKETQYF
CDR3 DNA: TGCGCCAGCAGTCGGGACAGGGGGAAAGAGACCCAGTACTTC

J gene: TRBJ2-3
D gene: NA
V gene: TRBV2
clone size: NA
CDR3 protein: CASRGTLNSPDTQYF
CDR3 DNA: TGTGCCAGCAGGGGGACTCTCAACTCCCCCGATACGCAGTATTTT

J gene: TRBJ2-5
D gene: NA
V gene: TRBV4-3
clone size: few
CDR3 protein: CASSQDEASVGETQYF
CDR3 DNA: TGCGCCAGCAGCCAAGATGAGGCTAGCGTGGGAGAGACCCAGTACTTC

J gene: TRBJ2-5
D gene: NA
V gene: TRBV15
clone size: many
CDR3 protein: CATSSWGSQETQYF
CDR3 DNA: TGTGCCACCAGCAGCTGGGGGTCACAAGAGACCCAGTACTTC

J gene: TRBJ2-5
D gene: NA
V gene: TRBV5-6
clone size: NA
CDR3 protein: CASSSYNSEMETQYF
CDR3 DNA: TGTGCCAGCAGCTCCTACAACAGTGAGATGGAGACCCAGTACTTC

J gene: TRBJ1-1
D gene: NA
V gene: TRBV29-1
clone size: few
CDR3 protein: CSVGRGGAFTEAFF
CDR3 DNA: TGCAGCGTTGGTCGGGGGGGCGCGTTCACTGAAGCTTTCTTT

J gene: TRBJ1-5
D gene: NA
V gene: TRBV6-5
clone size: NA
CDR3 protein: CASSYSRSNQPQHF
CDR3 DNA: TGTGCCAGCAGTTACTCGAGGAGCAATCAGCCCCAGCATTTT

J gene: TRBJ2-1
D gene: NA
V gene: TRBV7-2
clone size: few
CDR3 protein: CASSLARRASSYNEQFF
CDR3 DNA: TGTGCCAGCAGCTTAGCGCGTCGGGCAAGCTCCTACAATGAGCAGTTCTTC

J gene: TRBJ1-1
D gene: NA
V gene: TRBV14
clone size: once
CDR3 protein: CASSHGITEAFF
CDR3 DNA: TGTGCCAGCAGCCACGGGATCACTGAAGCTTTCTTT

J gene: TRBJ1-5
D gene: NA
V gene: TRBV5-1
clone size: few
CDR3 protein: CASSEDGDSNQPQHF
CDR3 DNA: TGCGCCAGCAGCGAGGACGGCGATAGCAATCAGCCCCAGCATTTT

J gene: TRBJ2-2
D gene: TRBD1
V gene: TRBV25-1
clone size: NA
CDR3 protein: CASRGTGATGELFF
CDR3 DNA: TGTGCCAGCAGAGGGACAGGAGCCACCGGGGAGCTGTTTTTT

J gene: TRBJ2-5
D gene: NA
V gene: TRBV11-1
clone size: few
CDR3 protein: CASSLGGLDAIETQYF
CDR3 DNA: TGTGCCAGCAGCTTGGGAGGACTGGATGCAATTGAGACCCAGTACTTC

J gene: TRBJ1-1
D gene: NA
V gene: TRBV7-6
clone size: NA
CDR3 protein: CASSFLSNTEAFF
CDR3 DNA: TGTGCCAGCAGCTTTCTGTCGAACACTGAAGCTTTCTTT

J gene: TRBJ2-7
D gene: TRBD1
V gene: TRBV7-9
clone size: few
CDR3 protein: CASSLRGSRQGVYEQYF
CDR3 DNA: TGTGCCAGCAGCTTACGTGGTTCGCGACAGGGTGTTTACGAGCAGTACTTC

J gene: TRBJ1-6
D gene: NA
V gene: TRBV6-1
clone size: many
CDR3 protein: CASSAGGGGSPLHF
CDR3 DNA: TGTGCCAGCAGTGCCGGGGGAGGAGGTTCACCCCTCCACTTT

J gene: TRBJ1-2
D gene: NA
V gene: TRBV30
clone size: NA
CDR3 protein: CAWRAAEDYTF
CDR3 DNA: TGTGCCTGGAGGGCGGCGGAGGACTACACCTTC

J gene: TRBJ2-1
D gene: TRBD1
V gene: TRBV6-2/TRBV6-3
clone size: NA
CDR3 protein: CASSYFGTEYNEQFF
CDR3 DNA: TGTGCCAGCAGTTACTTTGGGACAGAGTACAATGAGCAGTTCTTC

J gene: TRBJ2-3
D gene: NA
V gene: TRBV2
clone size: NA
CDR3 protein: CASSAGRVTDTQYF
CDR3 DNA: TGTGCCAGCAGTGCAGGCAGGGTCACAGATACGCAGTATTTT